One and the same sample provided the 21 T cell receptor beta chains below, sequenced in a study of blood T cell repertoires in COVID-19. Measured with immunoSEQ multiplex PCR; TCRdb has only the in-frame clones, and not every one. The sample records 330,000 or so clones, about 90% being singletons. The specimen sequenced was PBMCs or T cells enriched from blood (not recorded which). All receptors come from a man between 25 and 39 years old who had recovered from COVID-19.

The rearrangement joins TRBV6-6 to TRBJ1-3; D gene ambiguous. The CDR3 is 14 amino acids. The germline V and J ends were trimmed by 2 bases and 2 bases, with 7 bases remaining between them. Germline V gives CDR1 MNHNY, CDR2 SVGAGI (reference sequence). The CDR3, as DNA: TGTGCCAGCAGTTACGGTGAGCCTGGAAACACCATATATTTT. Protein sequence: CASSYGEPGNTIYF.

The chain employs TRBV19 and TRBJ2-1; D unresolved. The germline V and J ends were trimmed by 8 bases and 9 bases, with 11 bases remaining between them. The CDR3 sequence is 11 residues long. Germline values: CDR1 LNHDA, CDR2 SQIVND (reference sequence). In DNA form, the CDR3 reads TGTGCCAGTCGATCAGGCTTTGAGCAGTTCTTC. It specifies CASRSGFEQFF.

The chain uses TRBV7-6 and TRBJ1-6; 9 nucleotides agree with TRBD1. Germline V CDR1 and CDR2: SGHVS, FNYEAQ. J was trimmed by 7 bases and V by 3 bases; bases with no gene match: 13. The CDR3 contains 18 residues. DNA of the CDR3: TGTGCCAGCAGCTTGGGGCCACCGGGACAGGGATCGAATTCACCCCTCCACTTT. It encodes CASSLGPPGQGSNSPLHF.

The chain couples TRBV20-1 to TRBJ2-7, with D tentatively TRBD1 (6 bases). Germline values: CDR1 DFQATT, CDR2 SNEGSKA (reference sequence). V lost 7 bases to trimming and J lost 3 bases, with 22 bases between them. The CDR3 extends over 15 amino acids. This CDR3 reads CSVSGLVRGNYEQYF. The CDR3 nucleotides read TGCAGTGTTAGTGGCCTGGTCAGGGGAAACTACGAGCAGTACTTC.

The chain recombines TRBV2 with TRBJ2-7; 7 bases agree with TRBD1. The germline CDR1 and CDR2 sequences are SNHLY and FYNNEI. This CDR3 is built from 14 residues. Trimming took 6 bases from V and 2 from J; bases not matched to a gene: 7. The CDR3 here is CASSRTGTAYEQYF. CDR3 bases: TGTGCCAGCAGCAGAACCGGGACAGCCTACGAGCAGTACTTC.

The chain combines TRBV6-1 with TRBJ2-2; D might be TRBD2 (5 bases). The germline CDR1 and CDR2 sequences are MNHNS and SASEGT. There are 15 residues in the CDR3. V lost 2 bases and J lost 4, with 11 bases in between. Written as DNA, the CDR3 is TGTGCCAGCAGTGAATGGTCCGGGGTCACCGGGGAGCTGTTTTTT. Protein sequence: CASSEWSGVTGELFF.

This CDR3 reads CASTAYGNMETQYF. CDR3 coding DNA: TGTGCCAGTACCGCATACGGGAACATGGAGACCCAGTACTTC. The chain carries TRBV19 and TRBJ2-5; D is perhaps TRBD2 (5 bases). The CDR3 extends over 14 amino acids. V was cut by 7 bases and J by 5 bases, with 17 bases left in between. Germline V gene data show CDR1 as LNHDA and CDR2 as SQIVND (reference sequence).

Here the CDR3 reads CASSDSRQYF. CDR3 sequence (DNA): TGTGCCAGCAGCGACTCGCGGCAGTATTTT. V usage is TRBV3-1 (or the pseudogene TRBV3-2) and J usage is TRBJ2-3; D is unclear. V was clipped by 5 bases and J by 11 bases, with 8 bases between them. Germline assignment: CDR1 LGHDT and CDR2 YNNKEL (reference sequence). This CDR3 is built from 10 residues.

The rearrangement links TRBV27 to TRBJ2-6, with no clear D. Germline V lookup: CDR1 MNHEY, CDR2 SMNVEV (reference sequence). V gave up 6 bases and J gave up 4 bases, with 7 bases separating them. This CDR3 has 13 residues. The CDR3 region has the DNA TGTGCCAGCAGCCAGTGGGGGGCCAACGTCCTGACTTTC. It is translated as CASSQWGANVLTF.

This clone was recorded once. The chain has TRBV7-3 and TRBJ2-3; 15 positions agree with TRBD2. V gave up 3 bases and J gave up 3 bases; unmatched junction bases: 7. The germline CDR1 and CDR2 sequences are SGHTA and FQGTGA. The CDR3 has 18 residues. The CDR3 here is CASSLKGTSGGRTDTQYF. Written as DNA, the CDR3 is TGTGCCAGCAGCTTGAAGGGGACTAGCGGGGGGCGAACAGATACGCAGTATTTT.

The rearrangement joins TRBV5-1 to TRBJ2-3; 11 nucleotides align to TRBD2. The CDR3 runs 16 residues. The germline V gene has CDR1 SGHRS and CDR2 YFSETQ. V gave up 4 bases and J gave up 1 base; unmatched junction bases: 5. The CDR3 is CASSGGTSGRTDTQYF. DNA for the CDR3: TGCGCCAGCAGCGGGGGGACTAGCGGACGCACAGATACGCAGTATTTT.

The chain joins TRBV11-3 to TRBJ2-7, with TRBD1 matching 8 bases. J gave up 4 bases and V 1 base, and 3 bases lay outside the gene matches. The CDR3 length is 14 residues. Per the germline V gene, CDR1 is SGHNT and CDR2 is YENEEA. The CDR3 region is CASSLGTGGYEQYF. CDR3 nucleotides: TGTGCCAGCAGCTTAGGAACAGGGGGATACGAGCAGTACTTC.

V is TRBV28 and J is TRBJ2-3, with 8 bases identical to TRBD2. The CDR3 runs to 20 residues. Losses at the gene ends were 2 bases for V and 4 bases for J; bases not matched to a gene: 20. The germline V gene encodes CDR1 MDHEN and CDR2 SYDVKM. Written as DNA, the CDR3 is TGTGCCAGCAGTTTACGGGCCCTCGACCTCGGGACTAGTCGTGCAGATACGCAGTATTTT. Its translation is CASSLRALDLGTSRADTQYF.

The rearrangement links TRBV5-1 to TRBJ2-5; TRBD1 might be the D (6 bases). Germline V gene sequence: CDR1 SGHRS, CDR2 YFSETQ. V shed 1 base and J shed 0 bases, with 10 bases lying between them. The CDR3 contains 15 residues. The CDR3 region has the DNA TGCGCCAGCAGCTTGACAGGGATGTACCAAGAGACCCAGTACTTC. Its translation: CASSLTGMYQETQYF.

The genes are TRBV9 and TRBJ2-3; 8 nucleotides match TRBD2. CDR3 length equals 15 residues. V lost 0 bases to trimming and J lost 5 bases; unmatched junction nucleotides: 5. In germline, CDR1 is SGDLS, CDR2 YYNGEE. In nucleotides, the CDR3 is TGTGCCAGCAGCGTAGACGGGGGGGCCGGAGATACGCAGTATTTT. Encoded protein: CASSVDGGAGDTQYF.

This clone appeared a few times. The genes are TRBV3-1 (or the pseudogene TRBV3-2) and TRBJ2-7; 7 bases fit TRBD2. J lost 12 bases, V lost 3 bases, and 11 bases had no gene match. This CDR3 is 13 amino acids long. CDR1 and CDR2 (germline): LGHDT, YNNKEL (reference sequence). In DNA, the CDR3 is TGTGCCAGCAGCCATCTAGCGGCCGACACGTTGTACTTC. Residues: CASSHLAADTLYF.

The J gene is TRBJ2-2, the V gene TRBV11-3, with a weak D call TRBD1 (6 bases). CDR1 SGHNT and CDR2 YENEEA come from the germline V gene. The CDR3 sequence is 16 residues long. V was cut by 0 bases and J by 5 bases, with 13 bases left in between. The CDR3 nucleotides read TGTGCCAGCAGCTTAGATCTGGGGGCAGGGACCGGGGAGCTGTTTTTT. Amino acid sequence: CASSLDLGAGTGELFF.

This clone has just one count. The DNA of the CDR3 is TGTGCCAGCAGTGACTCAGACAGGGGCCCTGTTAGAACACCCCTCCACTTT. It specifies CASSDSDRGPVRTPLHF. The chain employs TRBV6-4 and TRBJ1-6; 8 bases are a match to TRBD1. CDR3 length: 17 residues. V lost 0 bases and J lost 11; bases outside the gene matches: 12. Germline CDR1 reads MRHNA; CDR2 reads SNTAGT.

The chain couples TRBV7-8 to TRBJ1-1; D may be TRBD1 (5 bases). Germline CDR1 reads SGHVS; CDR2 reads FQNEAQ. Trimming stripped 3 bases from V and 3 bases from J, with 17 bases between. The CDR3 covers 16 residues. CDR3: CASSFSGGIRDTEAFF. CDR3 DNA sequence: TGTGCCAGCAGCTTCAGTGGGGGGATTCGGGACACTGAAGCTTTCTTT.

The chain is built from TRBV4-1 and TRBJ2-3, with TRBD2 matching 11 bases. This CDR3 is built from 16 residues. V trimming: 4 bases; J trimming: 4 bases; junction bases outside the gene matches: 7. Germline CDR1 reads MGHRA; CDR2 reads YSYEKL. The CDR3 DNA is TGCGCCAGCAGCCTTATAGCGGGGGGGAGGGCAGATACGCAGTATTTT. Protein: CASSLIAGGRADTQYF.

The rearrangement links TRBV28 to TRBJ1-4; D call uncertain. The germline V and J ends were trimmed by 3 bases and 7 bases, with 6 bases remaining between them. Per germline, CDR1 MDHEN and CDR2 SYDVKM. CDR3 size: 12 residues. CDR3 loop: CASSFFREKLFF. The DNA of the CDR3 is TGTGCCAGCAGTTTCTTTCGTGAAAAACTGTTTTTT. Combining the CDR3 with reference TRBV28 and TRBJ1-4 gives the whole variable domain DVKVTQSSRYLVKRTGEKVFLECVQDMDHENMFWYRQDPGLGLRLIYFSYDVKMKEKGDIPEGYSVSREKKERFSLILESASTNQTSMYLCASSFFREKLFFGSGTQLSVL.